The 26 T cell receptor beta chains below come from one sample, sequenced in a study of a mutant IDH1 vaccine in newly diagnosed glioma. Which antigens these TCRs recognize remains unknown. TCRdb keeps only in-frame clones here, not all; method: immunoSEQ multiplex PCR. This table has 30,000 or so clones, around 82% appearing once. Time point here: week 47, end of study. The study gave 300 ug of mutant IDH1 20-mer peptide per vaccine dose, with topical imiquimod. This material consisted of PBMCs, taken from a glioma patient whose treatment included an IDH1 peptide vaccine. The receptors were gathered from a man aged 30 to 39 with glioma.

Written as DNA, the CDR3 is TGTGCCATCAAAGGGGACCGGGACAGCGACACAGATACGCAGTATTTT. This sequence encodes CAIKGDRDSDTDTQYF. The rearrangement links TRBV10-3 to TRBJ2-3; 7 nucleotides agree with TRBD1. Germline CDR1 ENHRY, CDR2 SYGVKD. This CDR3 is 16 amino acids long. J gave up 2 bases and V 7 bases, and 12 bases lay outside the gene matches.

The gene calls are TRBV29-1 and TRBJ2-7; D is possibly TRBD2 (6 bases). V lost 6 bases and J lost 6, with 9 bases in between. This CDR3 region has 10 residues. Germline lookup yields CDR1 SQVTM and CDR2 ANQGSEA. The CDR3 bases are TGCAGCGTCTCCGGGGGCGAGCAGTACTTC. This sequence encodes CSVSGGEQYF.

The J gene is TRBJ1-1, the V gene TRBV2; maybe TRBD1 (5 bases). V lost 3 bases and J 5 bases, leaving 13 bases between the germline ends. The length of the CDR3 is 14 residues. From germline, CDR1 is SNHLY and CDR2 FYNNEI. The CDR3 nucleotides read TGTGCCAGCAGTGACGAGCGGGGGGAGACTGAAGCTTTCTTT. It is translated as CASSDERGETEAFF. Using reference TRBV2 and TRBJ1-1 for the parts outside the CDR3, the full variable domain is EPEVTQTPSHQVTQMGQEVILRCVPISNHLYFYWYRQILGQKVEFLVSFYNNEISEKSEIFDDQFSVERPDGSNFTLKIRSTKLEDSAMYFCASSDERGETEAFFGQGTRLTVV.

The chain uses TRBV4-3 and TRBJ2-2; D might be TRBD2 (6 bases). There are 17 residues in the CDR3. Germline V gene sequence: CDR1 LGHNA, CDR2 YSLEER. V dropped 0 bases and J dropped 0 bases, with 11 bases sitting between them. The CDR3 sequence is CASSQDPGVANTGELFF. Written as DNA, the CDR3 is TGCGCCAGCAGCCAAGATCCGGGGGTAGCGAACACCGGGGAGCTGTTTTTT.

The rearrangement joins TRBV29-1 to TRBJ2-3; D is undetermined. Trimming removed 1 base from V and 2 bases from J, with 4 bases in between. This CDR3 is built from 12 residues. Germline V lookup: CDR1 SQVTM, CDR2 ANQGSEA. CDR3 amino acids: CSVEANTDTQYF. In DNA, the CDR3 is TGCAGCGTTGAAGCAAACACAGATACGCAGTATTTT.

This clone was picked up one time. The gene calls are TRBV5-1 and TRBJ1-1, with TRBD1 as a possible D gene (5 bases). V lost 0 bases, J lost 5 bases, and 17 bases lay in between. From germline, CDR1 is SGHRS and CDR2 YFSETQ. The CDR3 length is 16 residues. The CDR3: CASSLGQGGVGTEAFF. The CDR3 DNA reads TGCGCCAGCAGCTTGGGGCAGGGAGGAGTAGGGACTGAAGCTTTCTTT.

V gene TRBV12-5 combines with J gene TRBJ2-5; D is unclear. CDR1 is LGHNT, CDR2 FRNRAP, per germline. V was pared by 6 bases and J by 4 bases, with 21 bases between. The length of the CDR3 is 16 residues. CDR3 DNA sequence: TGTGCTAGTGGCCTGGATCAACCGGGCGGCGGAGAGACCCAGTACTTC. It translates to CASGLDQPGGGETQYF. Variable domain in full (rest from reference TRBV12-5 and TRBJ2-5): DARVTQTPRHKVTEMGQEVTMRCQPILGHNTVFWYRQTMMQGLELLAYFRNRAPLDDSGMPKDRFSAEMPDATLATLKIQPSEPRDSAVYFCASGLDQPGGGETQYFGPGTRLLVL.

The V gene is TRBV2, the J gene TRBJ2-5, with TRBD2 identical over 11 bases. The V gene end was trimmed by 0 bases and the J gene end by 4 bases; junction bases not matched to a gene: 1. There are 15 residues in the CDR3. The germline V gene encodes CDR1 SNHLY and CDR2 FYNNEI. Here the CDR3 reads CASSEASGGGETQYF. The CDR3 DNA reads TGTGCCAGCAGTGAAGCTAGCGGGGGGGGAGAGACCCAGTACTTC.

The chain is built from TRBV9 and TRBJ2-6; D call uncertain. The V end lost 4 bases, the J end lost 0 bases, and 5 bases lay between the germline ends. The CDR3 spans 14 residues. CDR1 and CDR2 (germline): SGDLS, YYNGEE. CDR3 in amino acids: CASSSTSGANVLTF. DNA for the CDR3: TGTGCCAGCAGCAGCACCTCTGGGGCCAACGTCCTGACTTTC. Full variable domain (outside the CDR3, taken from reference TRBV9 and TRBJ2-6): DSGVTQTPKHLITATGQRVTLRCSPRSGDLSVYWYQQSLDQGLQFLIQYYNGEERAKGNILERFSAQQFPDLHSELNLSSLELGDSALYFCASSSTSGANVLTFGAGSRLTVL.

The CDR3 DNA is TGCGCCAGCAGCTTGTTCAGCGGGAGCTCCTACAATGAGCAGTTCTTC. It specifies CASSLFSGSSYNEQFF. The chain joins TRBV5-1 to TRBJ2-1; 8 bases are a match to TRBD2. This CDR3 region has 16 residues. J gave up 0 bases and V 1 base, and 3 bases lay outside the gene matches. Germline V gene data show CDR1 as SGHRS and CDR2 as YFSETQ.

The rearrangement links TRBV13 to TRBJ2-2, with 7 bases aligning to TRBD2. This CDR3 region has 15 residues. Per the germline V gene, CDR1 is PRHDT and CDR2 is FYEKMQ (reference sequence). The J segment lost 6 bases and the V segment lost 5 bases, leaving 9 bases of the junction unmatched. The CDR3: CASSLRVAGSGELFF. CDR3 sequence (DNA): TGTGCCAGCAGCCTACGAGTAGCGGGTTCCGGGGAGCTGTTTTTT.

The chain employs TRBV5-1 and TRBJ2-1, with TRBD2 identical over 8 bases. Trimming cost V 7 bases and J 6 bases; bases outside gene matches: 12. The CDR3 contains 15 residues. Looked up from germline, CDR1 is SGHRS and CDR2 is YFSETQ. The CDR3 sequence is CASSRGGGPVNEQFF. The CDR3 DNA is TGCGCCAGCTCCCGGGGCGGGGGGCCGGTCAATGAGCAGTTCTTC. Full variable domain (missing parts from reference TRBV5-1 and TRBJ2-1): KAGVTQTPRYLIKTRGQQVTLSCSPISGHRSVSWYQQTPGQGLQFLFEYFSETQRNKGNFPGRFSGRQFSNSRSEMNVSTLELGDSALYLCASSRGGGPVNEQFFGPGTRLTVL.

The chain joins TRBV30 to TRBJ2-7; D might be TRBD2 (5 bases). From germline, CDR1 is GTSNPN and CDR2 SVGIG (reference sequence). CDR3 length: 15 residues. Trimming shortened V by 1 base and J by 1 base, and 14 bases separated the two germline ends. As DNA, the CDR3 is TGTGCCTGGAGTGGTCGAGGGCCCTCTTCCTACGAGCAGTACTTC. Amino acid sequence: CAWSGRGPSSYEQYF.

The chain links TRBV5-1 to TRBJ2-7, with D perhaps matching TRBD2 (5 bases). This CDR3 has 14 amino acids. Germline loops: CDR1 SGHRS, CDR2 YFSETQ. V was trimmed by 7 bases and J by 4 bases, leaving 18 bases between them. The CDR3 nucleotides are TGCGCCAGCTCCGATCGGGGAGAGGCATACGAGCAGTACTTC. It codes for CASSDRGEAYEQYF. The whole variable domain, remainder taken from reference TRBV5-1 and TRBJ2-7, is KAGVTQTPRYLIKTRGQQVTLSCSPISGHRSVSWYQQTPGQGLQFLFEYFSETQRNKGNFPGRFSGRQFSNSRSEMNVSTLELGDSALYLCASSDRGEAYEQYFGPGTRLTVT.

Written as DNA, the CDR3 is TGCGCCAGCAGCTATTTCCCGAACACCGGGGAGCTGTTTTTT. Translating gives CASSYFPNTGELFF. This chain links TRBV5-1 with TRBJ2-2; D gene ambiguous. V was cut by 3 bases and J by 0 bases, with 6 bases left in between. The CDR3 has 14 amino acids. The germline gives CDR1 SGHRS, CDR2 YFSETQ.

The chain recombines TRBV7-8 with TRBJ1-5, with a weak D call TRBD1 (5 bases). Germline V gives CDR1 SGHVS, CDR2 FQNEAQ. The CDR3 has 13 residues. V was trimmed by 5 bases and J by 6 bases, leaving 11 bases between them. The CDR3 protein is CASSPGTGQPQHF. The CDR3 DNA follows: TGTGCCAGCAGCCCAGGGACCGGTCAGCCCCAGCATTTT.

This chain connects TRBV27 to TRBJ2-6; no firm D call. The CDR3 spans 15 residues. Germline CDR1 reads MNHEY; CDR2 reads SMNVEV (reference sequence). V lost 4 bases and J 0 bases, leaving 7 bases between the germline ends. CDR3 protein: CASSSRSSGANVLTF. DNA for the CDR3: TGTGCCAGCAGTTCGCGTAGCTCTGGGGCCAACGTCCTGACTTTC. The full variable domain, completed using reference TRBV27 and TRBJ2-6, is EAQVTQNPRYLITVTGKKLTVTCSQNMNHEYMSWYRQDPGLGLRQIYYSMNVEVTDKGDVPEGYKVSRKEKRNFPLILESPSPNQTSLYFCASSSRSSGANVLTFGAGSRLTVL.

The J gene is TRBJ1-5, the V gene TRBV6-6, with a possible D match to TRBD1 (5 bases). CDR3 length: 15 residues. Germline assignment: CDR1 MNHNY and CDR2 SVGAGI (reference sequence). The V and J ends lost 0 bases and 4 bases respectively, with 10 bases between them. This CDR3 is CASSYSIGANQPQHF. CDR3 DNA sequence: TGTGCCAGCAGTTACTCGATCGGGGCGAATCAGCCCCAGCATTTT.

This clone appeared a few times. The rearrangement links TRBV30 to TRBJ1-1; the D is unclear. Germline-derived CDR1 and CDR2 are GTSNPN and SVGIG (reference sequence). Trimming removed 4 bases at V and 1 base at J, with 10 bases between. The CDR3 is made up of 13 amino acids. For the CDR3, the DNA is TGTGCCTGGAACCGAGTTGAGAACACTGAAGCTTTCTTT. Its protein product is CAWNRVENTEAFF.

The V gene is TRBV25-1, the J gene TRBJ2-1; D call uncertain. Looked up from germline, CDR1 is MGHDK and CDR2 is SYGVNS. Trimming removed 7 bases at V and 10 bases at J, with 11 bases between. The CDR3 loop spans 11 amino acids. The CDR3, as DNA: TGTGCCAGCAAGTTAGTGGAAGAGCAGTTCTTC. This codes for CASKLVEEQFF. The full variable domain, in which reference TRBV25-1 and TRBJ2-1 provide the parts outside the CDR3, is EADIYQTPRYLVIGTGKKITLECSQTMGHDKMYWYQQDPGMELHLIHYSYGVNSTEKGDLSSESTVSRIRTEHFPLTLESARPSHTSQYLCASKLVEEQFFGPGTRLTVL.

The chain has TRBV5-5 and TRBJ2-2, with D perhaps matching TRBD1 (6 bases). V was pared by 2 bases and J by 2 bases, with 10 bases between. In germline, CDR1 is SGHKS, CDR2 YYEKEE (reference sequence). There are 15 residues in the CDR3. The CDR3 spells CASSLRDTNTGELFF. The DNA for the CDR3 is TGTGCCAGCAGCTTACGGGACACTAACACCGGGGAGCTGTTTTTT.

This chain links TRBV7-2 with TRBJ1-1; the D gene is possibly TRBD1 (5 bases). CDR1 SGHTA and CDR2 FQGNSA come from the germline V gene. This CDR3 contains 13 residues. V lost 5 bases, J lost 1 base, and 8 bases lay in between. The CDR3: CASSTDRNTEAFF. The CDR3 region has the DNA TGTGCCAGCAGCACCGACAGGAACACTGAAGCTTTCTTT.

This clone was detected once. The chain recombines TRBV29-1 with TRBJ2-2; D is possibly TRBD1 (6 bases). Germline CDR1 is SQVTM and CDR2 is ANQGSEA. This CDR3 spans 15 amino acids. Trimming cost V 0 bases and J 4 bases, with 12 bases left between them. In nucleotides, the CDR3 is TGCAGCGTTGAAGAAAGGGGGTTCGGCACCGGGGAGCTGTTTTTT. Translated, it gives CSVEERGFGTGELFF.

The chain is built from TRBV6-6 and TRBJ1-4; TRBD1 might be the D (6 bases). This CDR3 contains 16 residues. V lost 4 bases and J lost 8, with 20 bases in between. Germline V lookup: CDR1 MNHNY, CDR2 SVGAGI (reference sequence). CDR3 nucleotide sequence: TGTGCCAGCAGTTCCCGCGCCGGGGGCGTACGAGAAAAACTGTTTTTT. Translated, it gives CASSSRAGGVREKLFF.

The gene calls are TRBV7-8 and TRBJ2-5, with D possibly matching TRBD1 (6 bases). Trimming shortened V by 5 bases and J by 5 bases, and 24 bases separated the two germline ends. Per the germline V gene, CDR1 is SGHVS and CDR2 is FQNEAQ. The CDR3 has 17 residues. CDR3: CASSPGHYTSGEETQYF. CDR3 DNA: TGTGCCAGCAGCCCGGGACACTATACTTCAGGGGAGGAGACCCAGTACTTC.

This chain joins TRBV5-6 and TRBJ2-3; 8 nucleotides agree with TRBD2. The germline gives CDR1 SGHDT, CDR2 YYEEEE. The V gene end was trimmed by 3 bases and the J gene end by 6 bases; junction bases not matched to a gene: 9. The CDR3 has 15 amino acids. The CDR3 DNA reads TGTGCCAGCAGCTCGGGGGTAGCGGGAAGGGATACGCAGTATTTT. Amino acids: CASSSGVAGRDTQYF. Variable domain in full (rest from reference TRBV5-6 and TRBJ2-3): DAGVTQSPTHLIKTRGQQVTLRCSPKSGHDTVSWYQQALGQGPQFIFQYYEEEERQRGNFPDRFSGHQFPNYSSELNVNALLLGDSALYLCASSSGVAGRDTQYFGPGTRLTVL.